This is a list of T cell receptor beta chains from one sample in a study of T cell repertoires and HLA-DP antigens. These receptors have no known antigen. Produced via immunoSEQ multiplex PCR; TCRdb's table is partial and in-frame only. The sample shows over 100,000 clones, 92% of them seen only once. The sequenced sample consisted of CD4+ T cells from PBMCs. These receptors were obtained from a woman aged 18-30 years in good health and CMV-seronegative. Each CDR3 is given with its conserved first and last residue. The D gene is left open where the match is weak. A row's size may be missing; if present it is once, few, many or a size class.

CDR3 protein | CDR3 DNA | V gene | clone size | J gene | D gene
CASSLSAGGQETQYF | TGTGCCAGCAGCCTCTCTGCGGGGGGACAAGAGACCCAGTACTTC | TRBV7-9 | . | TRBJ2-5 | TRBD2
CASSIGENRGVYQPQHF | TGTGCCAGTAGTATAGGGGAGAATAGGGGGGTTTATCAGCCCCAGCATTTT | TRBV19 | . | TRBJ1-5 | .
CASSQEITGGETQYF | TGTGCCAGCAGCCAAGAAATCACAGGGGGAGAGACCCAGTACTTC | TRBV14 | . | TRBJ2-5 | TRBD1
CASSPSPGGQGIQEAFF | TGTGCCAGCTCACCGTCACCCGGGGGGCAGGGAATTCAGGAAGCTTTCTTT | TRBV18 | . | TRBJ1-1 | .
CASSVDRSTQYF | TGTGCCAGCAGCGTAGACAGGAGTACGCAGTATTTT | TRBV9 | . | TRBJ2-3 | .
CASSYGAGGRNQPQHF | TGTGCCAGCAGTTACGGGGCGGGGGGTAGGAATCAGCCCCAGCATTTT | TRBV6-6 | . | TRBJ1-5 | .
CASSPLIAGDTGELFF | TGTGCCAGCTCACCACTAATAGCGGGAGATACCGGGGAGCTGTTTTTT | TRBV18 | . | TRBJ2-2 | TRBD2
CSVVGGGTEAFF | TGCAGCGTTGTTGGGGGTGGAACTGAAGCTTTCTTT | TRBV29-1 | once | TRBJ1-1 | .
CASSLGLADYEQYF | TGTGCCAGCAGCTTGGGACTAGCTGACTACGAGCAGTACTTC | TRBV7-9 | . | TRBJ2-7 | TRBD2
CASSRNRGTAEAFF | TGTGCCAGCAGCCGAAACAGGGGTACCGCTGAAGCTTTCTTT | TRBV14 | . | TRBJ1-1 | TRBD1
CASSPVGLHEKLFF | TGTGCCAGCAGTCCCGTAGGGCTACATGAAAAACTGTTTTTT | TRBV4-2 | . | TRBJ1-4 | .